This T cell receptor beta chain was sequenced for a study of cytomegalovirus exposure and HLA in healthy donors. Study background: HLA-typed donors contributed around 88 million unique TCRs, which were held in an early data release. The study, taken as a whole, reports: 150 or so TCR beta chains were listed as cytomegalovirus-associated. The study reported that TCR beta sequences accurately predicted HLA-A and HLA-B alleles in most subjects.

The CDR3 contains 14 residues. V lost 5 bases and J lost 5, with 16 bases in between. Germline-derived CDR1 and CDR2 are MRHNA and SNTAGT. With respect to this clone: Its target is not known.

The PCR employed 60 Vbeta primers together with 13 Jbeta primers. Repertoires were generated with immunoSEQ multiplex PCR, while TCRdb's copy carries only in-frame clones and drops some. This repertoire shows 190,000 or so clones, 75% to 85% found once; its top ten account for 0.5% to 0.8%. The receptor was isolated from a boy aged 10-17 years in good health and CMV-seronegative. The sample was PBMCs. This rearrangement joins TRBV6-4 to TRBJ2-7, with D tentatively TRBD1 (6 bases). Here the CDR3 DNA reads TGTGCCAGCAGTCTGACAGGCGACCTAGACGAGCAGTACTTC. This gives the protein CASSLTGDLDEQYF.